This T cell receptor beta chain was recovered during a study of blood T cell repertoires in COVID-19. Across the whole study: Samples of COVID-19 (acute and convalescent) were obtained from the United States, Italy and Spain.

CDR1 SNHLY and CDR2 FYNNEI come from the germline V gene. Losses at the gene ends were 3 bases for V and 3 bases for J; bases not matched to a gene: 11. This CDR3 is 18 amino acids long. Authors' processing steps: The assay estimated nucleated cells by amplifying reference gene primers. TCRdb's copy holds only in-frame clones and misses some; the assay was immunoSEQ multiplex PCR. V and J calls and clone size are those listed in that table; D and trimming were worked out from the DNA. The sample shows around 300,000 clones, 83% of them seen only once. The sample holds one count of this clone. This TCR was sampled from a man aged 25-45 years with active or convalescent COVID-19. V usage is TRBV2 and J usage is TRBJ2-2; 9 nucleotides line up with TRBD2. The sample was peripheral blood. The CDR3 protein is CASSEERGEGIYTGELFF. CDR3 nucleotide sequence: TGTGCCAGCAGTGAGGAGCGGGGGGAGGGGATCTACACCGGGGAGCTGTTTTTT.